This TCR beta chain was identified in a study of shared clonotypes between healthy human individuals. Overall study: Every donor yielded three CD4 naive, three CD4 memory, two CD8 naive and one CD8 memory plate. Study-level findings and limits: Clonotype sharing among donors likely depends on sequencing depth.

About this clone itself: The target antigen is unknown.

V was trimmed by 5 bases and J by 7 bases, leaving 10 bases between them. The CDR3 sequence is 12 residues long. Germline V lookup: CDR1 MDHEN, CDR2 SYDVKM. Method: immunoSEQ multiplex PCR; TCRdb's copy keeps in-frame clones and lacks some. The sample lists about 1.5 million clones; 98% were seen once. The V gene is TRBV28, the J gene TRBJ2-3; either TRBD1 or TRBD2 may fit D (5 bases each). This sequence was found in a man under 40 in good health. Specimen: naive CD4+ T cells sorted from blood. Subset specified: CD45RA+ positively selected. Here the CDR3 DNA reads TGTGCCAGCAGTGCCCCGGGGCATACGCAGTATTTT. Translating it yields CASSAPGHTQYF.